The clone carrying this T cell receptor (beta chain) was detected ten times or more. What it binds is unknown. The data are from a study of regulatory T cells in long-lasting Graves disease. Study-wide results and caveats: The work looked only at peripheral blood and did not look at thyroid tissue.

The TCR beta library used iRepertoire HTBI primers with Arm-PCR amplification of CDR3. In the authors' methods: Looking across samples, the authors found 55 to 70 TRBV and 14 to 15 TRBJ segments. MiXCR, applied by TCRdb to the multiplex PCR reads, yields one record per CDR3 protein. For this entry, the V and J calls and clone size follow TCRdb and not the study's own pipeline. This table has approximately 360,000 distinct CDR3 sequences, approximately 12% appearing once. The time point denotes: newly diagnosed GD, antithyroid drugs for less than 3 months. After RNA was extracted from PBMCs, the TCR library was made from it. CDR1 is SQVTM and CDR2 is ANQGSEA in the germline V gene. CDR3 length equals 14 residues. Trimming shortened V by 2 bases and J by 2 bases, and 10 bases separated the two germline ends. These sequences were also reported in another study, on T cells in Graves' hyperthyroidism and ophthalmopathy. That report adds: Blood also contained most expanded thyroid clonotypes above 0.001.

The source is a woman under 30 with Graves disease. The sample in question was peripheral blood mononuclear cells (PBMCs), obtained at new diagnosis, from a patient treated with antithyroid drugs. This chain uses TRBV29-1 with TRBJ1-5, with TRBD1 as a possible D gene (5 bases). The CDR3 reads CSVENRSGNQPQHF. The CDR3 DNA sequence: TGCAGCGTTGAAAACAGGTCGGGCAATCAGCCCCAGCATTTT.